This TCR beta chain was sequenced during a study of shared clonotypes between healthy human individuals. Those who donated were healthy HIV-negative adults, with no recent acute infections or vaccinations reported. Repertoires were generated with immunoSEQ multiplex PCR, while TCRdb's copy carries only in-frame clones and drops some. The sample yields a few hundred thousand clones, around 97% seen once. V gave up 3 bases and J gave up 2 bases, with 4 bases separating them. Germline CDR1 and CDR2: SQVTM and ANQGSEA. The CDR3 consists of 11 residues. The chain links TRBV29-1 to TRBJ1-1; D is uncertain. The clonotype comes from a woman aged 30 to 39 in good health. What was sequenced was naive CD4+ T cells sorted from blood. Specified subset: CD45RA+ positively selected. DNA of the CDR3: TGCAGCGTTGAGACAAACACTGAAGCTTTCTTT. Residues: CSVETNTEAFF.